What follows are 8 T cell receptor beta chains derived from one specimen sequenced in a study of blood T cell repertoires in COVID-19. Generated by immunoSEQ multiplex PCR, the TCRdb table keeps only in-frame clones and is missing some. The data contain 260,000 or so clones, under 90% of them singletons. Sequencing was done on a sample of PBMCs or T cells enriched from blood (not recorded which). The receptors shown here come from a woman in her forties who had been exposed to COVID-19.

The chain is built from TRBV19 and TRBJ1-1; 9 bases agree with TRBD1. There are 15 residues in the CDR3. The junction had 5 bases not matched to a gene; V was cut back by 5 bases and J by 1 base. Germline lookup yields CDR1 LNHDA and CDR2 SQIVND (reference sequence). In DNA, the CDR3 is TGTGCCAGTAGTCCACAGGGGGCTGGGAACACTGAAGCTTTCTTT. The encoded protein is CASSPQGAGNTEAFF.

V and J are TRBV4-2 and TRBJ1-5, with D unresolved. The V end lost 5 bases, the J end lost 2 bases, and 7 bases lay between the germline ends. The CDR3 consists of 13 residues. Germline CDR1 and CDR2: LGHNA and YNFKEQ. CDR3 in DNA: TGTGCCAGCAGCGCCAGCGGCAATCAGCCCCAGCATTTT. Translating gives CASSASGNQPQHF.

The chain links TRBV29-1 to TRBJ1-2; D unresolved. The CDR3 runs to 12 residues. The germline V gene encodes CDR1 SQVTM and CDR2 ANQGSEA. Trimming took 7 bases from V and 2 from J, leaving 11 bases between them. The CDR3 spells CSAHEGNYGYTF. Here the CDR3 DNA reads TGCAGCGCCCATGAGGGAAACTATGGCTACACCTTC.

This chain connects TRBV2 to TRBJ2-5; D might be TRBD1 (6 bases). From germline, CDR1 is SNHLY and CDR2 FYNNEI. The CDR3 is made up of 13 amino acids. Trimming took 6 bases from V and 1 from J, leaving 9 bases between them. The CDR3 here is CASRGHLQETQYF. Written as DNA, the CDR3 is TGTGCCAGCAGGGGACATCTCCAAGAGACCCAGTACTTC. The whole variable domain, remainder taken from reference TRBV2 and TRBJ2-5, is EPEVTQTPSHQVTQMGQEVILRCVPISNHLYFYWYRQILGQKVEFLVSFYNNEISEKSEIFDDQFSVERPDGSNFTLKIRSTKLEDSAMYFCASRGHLQETQYFGPGTRLLVL.

CDR3 loop: CASTLGGDTGELFF. The CDR3, as DNA: TGTGCCAGCACCCTTGGAGGAGACACCGGGGAGCTGTTTTTT. The chain is built from TRBV7-3 and TRBJ2-2; D is possibly TRBD2 (5 bases). CDR1 and CDR2 from the germline V gene are SGHTA and FQGTGA. With 7 bases removed from V and 3 bases from J, the gap between germline ends came to 12 bases. The CDR3 is 14 residues long.

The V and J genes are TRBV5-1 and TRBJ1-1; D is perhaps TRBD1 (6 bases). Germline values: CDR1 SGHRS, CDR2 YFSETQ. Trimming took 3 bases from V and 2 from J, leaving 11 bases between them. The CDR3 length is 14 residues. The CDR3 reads CASSWGTSNTEAFF. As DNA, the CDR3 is TGCGCCAGCAGCTGGGGGACATCAAACACTGAAGCTTTCTTT.

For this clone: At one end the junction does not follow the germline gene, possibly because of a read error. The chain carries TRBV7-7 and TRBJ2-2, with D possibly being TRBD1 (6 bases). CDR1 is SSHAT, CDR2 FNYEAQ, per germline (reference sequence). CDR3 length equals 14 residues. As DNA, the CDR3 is TGTGCTAGCAGCGCACAGGGGAACACCGGGGAGCTGTTTTTT. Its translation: CASSAQGNTGELFF.

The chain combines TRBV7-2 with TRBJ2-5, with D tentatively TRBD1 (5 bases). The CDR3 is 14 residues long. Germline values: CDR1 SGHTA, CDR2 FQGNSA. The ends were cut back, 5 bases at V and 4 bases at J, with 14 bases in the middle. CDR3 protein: CASSRRVSRETQYF. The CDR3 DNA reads TGTGCCAGCAGCCGCAGGGTTTCGCGAGAGACCCAGTACTTC.